The entry below describes one T cell receptor (beta chain). Its target is unknown. This entry is derived from a study of blood T cells in healthy people across ages. Findings and caveats of the study: When set beside aged donors, long-lived donors presented more naive CD4+ cells and higher diversity. Researchers report that TCR beta diversity correlated strongly with naive T cell percentage.

A second PCR of 7 to 11 cycles used a sample-barcoded 5' primer and a J-beta primer mix. Each CDR3 protein is one row after TCRdb ran MiXCR on the 5' RACE reads. The sample holds roughly 790,000 distinct CDR3 sequences, roughly 41% seen once. The CDR3 has 13 residues. Per germline, CDR1 SGHRS and CDR2 YFSETQ. Total RNA was extracted at no less than 6 micrograms per sample. The chain combines TRBV5-1 with TRBJ2-4; possible D gene TRBD2, 5 bases. The last part of the DNA fits TRBJ2-7 better; the J call may be wrong. This sequence was found in a woman aged 55-70 years in good health. Sequenced material: blood. The CDR3 DNA sequence: TGCGCCAGCAGCTTGGCGGAGCGGATCGAGCAGTACTTC. Translated: CASSLAERIEQYF.